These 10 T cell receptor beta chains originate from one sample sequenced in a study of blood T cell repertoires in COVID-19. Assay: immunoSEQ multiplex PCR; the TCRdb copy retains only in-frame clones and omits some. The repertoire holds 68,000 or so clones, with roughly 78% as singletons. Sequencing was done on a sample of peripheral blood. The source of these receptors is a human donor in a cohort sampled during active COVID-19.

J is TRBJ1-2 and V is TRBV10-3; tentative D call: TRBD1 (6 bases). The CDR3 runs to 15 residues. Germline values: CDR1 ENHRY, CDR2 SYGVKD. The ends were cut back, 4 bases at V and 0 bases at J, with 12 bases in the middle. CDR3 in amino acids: CAISGGRGSNYGYTF. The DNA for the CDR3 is TGTGCCATCAGTGGGGGCAGGGGTTCTAACTATGGCTACACCTTC.

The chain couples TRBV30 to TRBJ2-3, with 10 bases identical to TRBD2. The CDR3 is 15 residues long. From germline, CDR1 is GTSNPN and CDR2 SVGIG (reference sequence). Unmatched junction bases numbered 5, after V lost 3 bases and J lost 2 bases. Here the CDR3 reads CAWSRLAGNTDTQYF. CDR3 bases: TGTGCCTGGAGCCGACTAGCGGGTAACACAGATACGCAGTATTTT. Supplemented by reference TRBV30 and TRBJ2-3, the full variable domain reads SQTIHQWPATLVQPVGSPLSLECTVEGTSNPNLYWYRQAAGRGLQLLFYSVGIGQISSEVPQNLSASRPQDRQFILSSKKLLLSDSGFYLCAWSRLAGNTDTQYFGPGTRLTVL.

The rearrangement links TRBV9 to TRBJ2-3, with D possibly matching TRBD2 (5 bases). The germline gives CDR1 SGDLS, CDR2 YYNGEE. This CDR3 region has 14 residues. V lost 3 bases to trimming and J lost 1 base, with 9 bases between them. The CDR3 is CASSAGVGTDTQYF. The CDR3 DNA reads TGTGCCAGCAGCGCCGGGGTGGGCACAGATACGCAGTATTTT.

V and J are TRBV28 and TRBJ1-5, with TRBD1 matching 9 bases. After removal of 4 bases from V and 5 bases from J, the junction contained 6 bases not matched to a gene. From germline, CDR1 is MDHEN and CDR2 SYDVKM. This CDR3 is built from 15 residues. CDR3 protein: CASSSGQGNHQPQHF. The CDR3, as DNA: TGTGCCAGCAGTTCGGGACAGGGAAACCATCAGCCCCAGCATTTT.

The CDR3, as DNA: TGTGCCAGTAGGCCGGTAGCGGCTAGCACAGATACGCAGTATTTT. As protein: CASRPVAASTDTQYF. The chain joins TRBV19 to TRBJ2-3, with a weak D call TRBD2 (6 bases). The CDR3 is 15 residues long. The germline V gene encodes CDR1 LNHDA and CDR2 SQIVND (reference sequence). With 6 bases removed from V and 0 bases from J, the gap between germline ends came to 13 bases.

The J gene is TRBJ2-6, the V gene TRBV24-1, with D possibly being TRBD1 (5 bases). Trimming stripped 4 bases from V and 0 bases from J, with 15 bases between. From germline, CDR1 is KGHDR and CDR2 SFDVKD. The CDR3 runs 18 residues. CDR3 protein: CATSDPGFGDSGANVLTF. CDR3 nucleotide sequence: TGTGCCACCAGTGACCCAGGGTTTGGGGACTCTGGGGCCAACGTCCTGACTTTC.

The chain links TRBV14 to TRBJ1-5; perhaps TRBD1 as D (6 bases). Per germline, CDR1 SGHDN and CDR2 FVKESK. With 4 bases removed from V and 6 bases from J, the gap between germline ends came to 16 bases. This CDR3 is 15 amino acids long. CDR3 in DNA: TGTGCCAGCAGCCGCTCGGGCAGGGGAACTCAGCCCCAGCATTTT. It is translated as CASSRSGRGTQPQHF.

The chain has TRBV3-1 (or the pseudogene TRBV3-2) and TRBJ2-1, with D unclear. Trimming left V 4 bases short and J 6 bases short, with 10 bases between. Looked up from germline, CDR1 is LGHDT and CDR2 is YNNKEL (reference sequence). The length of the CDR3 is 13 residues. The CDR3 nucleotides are TGTGCCAGCAGCCTGACTCTATCCAATGAGCAGTTCTTC. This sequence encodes CASSLTLSNEQFF.

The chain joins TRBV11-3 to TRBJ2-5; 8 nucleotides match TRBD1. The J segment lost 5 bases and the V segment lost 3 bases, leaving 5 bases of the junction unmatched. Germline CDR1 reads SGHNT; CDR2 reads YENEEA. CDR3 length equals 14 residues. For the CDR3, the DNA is TGTGCCAGCAGCTTTCGGACAGGGACGGAGACCCAGTACTTC. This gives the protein CASSFRTGTETQYF.

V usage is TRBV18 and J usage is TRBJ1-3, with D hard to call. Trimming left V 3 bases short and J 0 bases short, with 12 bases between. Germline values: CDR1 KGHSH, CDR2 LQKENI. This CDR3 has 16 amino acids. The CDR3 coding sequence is TGTGCCAGCTCACCGTCCGGCGGTAACTCTGGAAACACCATATATTTT. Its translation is CASSPSGGNSGNTIYF.